Given below is one T cell receptor (beta chain) in context. TCRdb reanalysed the 5' RACE reads using MiXCR and keeps one entry per CDR3 protein. Among some 210,000 distinct CDR3 sequences listed, roughly 27% were seen once. The sample comes from a study of T-cell memory formation after mild COVID-19. V dropped 11 bases and J dropped 0 bases, with 8 bases sitting between them. This CDR3 has 12 amino acids. Germline V gene lookup returns CDR1 MNHNS and CDR2 SASEGT. The sequenced sample was PBMCs or a T cell subset sorted from them (not recorded which). This TCR was recovered from an adult woman who had mild COVID-19 (a few samples of this study predate the infection). Cell type and time point are not known. The chain is built from TRBV6-1 and TRBJ2-1; weak D call: TRBD2 (6 bases). The CDR3 bases are TGTGCCGGGCGGGACTCCTACAATGAGCAGTTCTTC. It is translated as CAGRDSYNEQFF.